The rows below give T cell receptor beta chains drawn from one sample of a study of metastatic and nonmetastatic thyroid tumors. TCRdb re-called the PCR reads via MiXCR. The sample carries fewer than 70,000 clones, 25% to 35% recorded once. Sample: blood. Receptors were obtained from a female donor with papillary thyroid cancer or a benign thyroid nodule (not recorded which). Some clones in this sample may be carry-over from other donors' samples. Each CDR3 is given with its conserved first and last residue. D genes are given only for firm matches. Clone size is not always given. Where it is, it says once, few, many or a class for expanded clones.

clone_size d_call j_call v_call cdr3_aa cdr3_nt
few TRBD1 TRBJ2-3 TRBV5-1 CASSSGQGTFQDTQYF TGCGCCAGCAGCTCCGGACAGGGGACTTTTCAAGATACGCAGTATTTT
once - TRBJ2-7 TRBV7-2 CASSRDGPIYEQYF TGTGCCAGCAGCCGAGATGGACCAATCTACGAGCAGTACTTC
- TRBD2 TRBJ2-1 TRBV11-2 CASSSDPSGRSYNEQFF TGTGCCAGCAGCTCCGACCCTAGCGGGAGGTCCTACAATGAGCAGTTCTTC
once TRBD1 TRBJ1-2 TRBV6-2/TRBV6-3 CASRDWTGGVYGYTF TGTGCCAGCAGGGATTGGACAGGGGGAGTCTATGGCTACACCTTC
- - TRBJ2-7 TRBV28 CASSPQGPSSYEQYF TGTGCCAGCAGTCCTCAGGGTCCTAGCTCCTACGAGCAGTACTTC
- - TRBJ1-1 TRBV7-2 CASSSSTGRYTEAFF TGTGCCAGCAGCTCATCTACAGGGAGGTACACTGAAGCTTTCTTT
- TRBD1 TRBJ1-2 TRBV6-1 CASSERTGLVYGYTF TGTGCCAGCAGTGAACGGACAGGGTTGGTCTATGGCTACACCTTC
few TRBD2 TRBJ2-2 TRBV6-1 CAISPPLGGSTGELFF TGTGCCATCAGCCCCCCCTTGGGCGGGAGCACCGGGGAGCTGTTTTTT
- - TRBJ2-7 TRBV2 CASRQGRF TGTGCCAGCAGGCAGGGACGGTTC
once TRBD1 TRBJ2-2 TRBV9 CASSARDRGNGELFF TGTGCCAGCAGCGCACGGGACAGGGGGAACGGGGAGCTGTTTTTT
few - TRBJ1-4 TRBV12-3/TRBV12-4 CASSMEGSNEKLFF TGTGCCAGCAGTATGGAGGGGTCCAATGAAAAACTGTTTTTT
- TRBD2 TRBJ2-3 TRBV30 CAGSGSGSVNTQYF TGTGCCGGAAGCGGGAGCGGGAGTGTAAATACGCAGTATTTT
few TRBD2 TRBJ2-1 TRBV19 CAPLSGTSGHEQFF TGTGCCCCCCTTTCCGGGACTAGCGGCCATGAGCAGTTCTTC
- - TRBJ1-5 TRBV7-2 CASSDRVGKPQHF TGTGCCAGCAGCGATAGAGTGGGGAAACCCCAGCATTTT
- - TRBJ1-2 TRBV19 CASSSDGRNYGYTF TGTGCCAGTAGTTCGGACGGCCGAAACTATGGCTACACCTTC
- TRBD2 TRBJ2-7 TRBV7-2 CASSLVLAGDEQYF TGTGCCAGCAGCTTAGTGCTAGCGGGCGACGAGCAGTACTTC
- TRBD2 TRBJ2-1 TRBV4-2 CASSSGRVNEQFF TGTGCCAGCAGCTCGGGGAGGGTGAATGAGCAGTTCTTC
- - TRBJ2-2 TRBV30 CAWSLMDHTGELFF TGTGCCTGGAGTCTGATGGACCACACCGGGGAGCTGTTTTTT
- - TRBJ2-7 TRBV7-3 CASSAAPHSYEQYF TGTGCCAGCAGCGCCGCGCCGCATTCCTACGAGCAGTACTTC
- - TRBJ2-1 TRBV6-4 CASSRETSDNEQFF TGTGCCAGCAGCCGGGAGACGTCTGACAATGAGCAGTTCTTC
- - TRBJ2-7 TRBV11-2 CASSLGLRRYGEQYF TGTGCCAGCAGCTTAGGGTTGCGGAGGTACGGCGAGCAGTACTTC
few - TRBJ2-3 TRBV6-1 CASSERGRVTDTQYF TGTGCCAGCAGTGAAAGGGGACGGGTCACAGATACGCAGTATTTT
- - TRBJ1-3 TRBV7-6 CASSVQAGNTIYF TGTGCCAGCAGCGTTCAGGCTGGGAACACCATATATTTT
- - TRBJ2-1 TRBV20-1 CSARPTSGLGRYNEQFF TGCAGTGCTAGACCGACCTCAGGCCTCGGCAGATACAATGAGCAGTTCTTC
- TRBD1 TRBJ2-3 TRBV12-3/TRBV12-4 CASSLALTGQIITDTQYF TGTGCCAGCAGTTTAGCGCTTACGGGACAGATAATCACAGATACGCAGTATTTT
many - TRBJ2-7 TRBV11-2 CASSFDLGGPFYEQYF TGTGCCAGCAGCTTTGACCTGGGCGGGCCTTTCTACGAGCAGTACTTC
many TRBD1 TRBJ1-3 TRBV6-1 CASSPDRAGNTIYF TGTGCCAGCAGTCCTGACAGGGCTGGAAACACCATATATTTT
- TRBD1 TRBJ2-7 TRBV6-2/TRBV6-3 CASSLQGAAYEQYF TGTGCCAGCAGTCTACAGGGGGCTGCGTACGAGCAGTACTTC
few - TRBJ1-1 TRBV5-1 CASSLDTEAFF TGCGCCAGCAGCTTGGATACTGAAGCTTTCTTT
- - TRBJ1-1 TRBV9 CASSVVYPGESEAFF TGTGCCAGCAGCGTAGTATATCCCGGGGAGTCTGAAGCTTTCTTT
- - TRBJ1-2 TRBV7-8 CASSLSGDSQGLNYGYTF TGTGCCAGCAGCTTATCCGGAGACAGTCAAGGATTGAACTATGGCTACACCTTC
- TRBD1 TRBJ1-1 TRBV28 CAGGYRGPEAFF TGTGCCGGCGGATACAGGGGCCCTGAAGCTTTCTTT
- TRBD1 TRBJ1-2 TRBV12-3/TRBV12-4 CASSNVTGGYYGYTF TGTGCCAGCAGTAACGTTACAGGGGGCTACTATGGCTACACCTTC
few TRBD1 TRBJ1-5 TRBV6-1 CASSLGQGAGQPQHF TGTGCCAGCAGTCTCGGACAGGGGGCCGGGCAGCCCCAGCATTTT
many - TRBJ1-2 TRBV16 CASSRAPYGYTF TGTGCCAGCAGCCGTGCCCCGTATGGCTACACCTTC
- - TRBJ2-7 TRBV2 CASGGSYEQYF TGTGCCAGCGGAGGCTCCTACGAGCAGTACTTC
- TRBD1 TRBJ1-5 TRBV4-1 CASSQDWDSKYQPQHF TGCGCCAGCAGCCAAGATTGGGACAGTAAGTATCAGCCCCAGCATTTT
few - TRBJ2-5 TRBV12-3/TRBV12-4 CASSLIDPLAEETQYF TGTGCCAGCAGTTTAATAGACCCCTTGGCCGAAGAGACCCAGTACTTC
- - TRBJ1-6 TRBV20-1 CSARGPSSYNSPLHF TGCAGTGCTAGAGGTCCCAGCTCCTATAATTCACCCCTCCACTTT
- - TRBJ2-6 TRBV7-3 CASSQSGSGANVLTF TGTGCCAGCAGCCAGTCGGGGTCTGGGGCCAACGTCCTGACTTTC
few - TRBJ2-1 TRBV28 CASSLPRGNEQFF TGTGCCAGCAGTTTACCCAGGGGAAATGAGCAGTTCTTC
- TRBD1 TRBJ1-2 TRBV3-1 CASSQDRGTVGGGGYTF TGTGCCAGCAGCCAAGATCGGGGGACAGTCGGGGGCGGAGGCTACACCTTC
- TRBD1 TRBJ2-1 TRBV4-1 CASSLTGGSYNEQFF TGCGCCAGCAGCCTGACAGGGGGGTCCTACAATGAGCAGTTCTTC
- - TRBJ2-7 TRBV15 CATSPDPASRYEQYF TGTGCCACCAGCCCCGACCCAGCCTCCCGCTACGAGCAGTACTTC
- - TRBJ2-7 TRBV19 CASSHGQVYEQYF TGTGCCAGTAGTCACGGGCAGGTCTACGAGCAGTACTTC
many - TRBJ1-1 TRBV5-4 CASSGRGGRNTEAFF TGTGCCAGCAGCGGACGGGGGGGAAGGAACACTGAAGCTTTCTTT
- - TRBJ2-7 TRBV28 CASWTGDYEQYF TGTGCCAGTTGGACCGGCGACTACGAGCAGTACTTC
- - TRBJ2-2 TRBV20-1 CSASWAREGELFF TGCAGTGCTAGTTGGGCAAGAGAGGGGGAGCTGTTTTTT
few - TRBJ1-2 TRBV28 CASSLQLGYGYTF TGTGCCAGCAGTCTCCAACTAGGCTATGGCTACACCTTC